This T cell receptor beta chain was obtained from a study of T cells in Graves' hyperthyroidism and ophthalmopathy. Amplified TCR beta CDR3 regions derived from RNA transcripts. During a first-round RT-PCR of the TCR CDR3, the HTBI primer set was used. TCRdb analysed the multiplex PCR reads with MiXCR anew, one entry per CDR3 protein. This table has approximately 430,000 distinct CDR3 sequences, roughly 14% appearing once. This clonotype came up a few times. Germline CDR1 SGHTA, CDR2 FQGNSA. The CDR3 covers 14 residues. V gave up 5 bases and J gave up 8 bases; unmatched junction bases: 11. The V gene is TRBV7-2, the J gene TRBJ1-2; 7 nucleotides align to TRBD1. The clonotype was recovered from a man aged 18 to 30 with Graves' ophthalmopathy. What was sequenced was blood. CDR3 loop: CASSPGTARRGYTF. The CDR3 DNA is TGTGCCAGCAGCCCGGGGACAGCGAGAAGGGGCTACACCTTC.